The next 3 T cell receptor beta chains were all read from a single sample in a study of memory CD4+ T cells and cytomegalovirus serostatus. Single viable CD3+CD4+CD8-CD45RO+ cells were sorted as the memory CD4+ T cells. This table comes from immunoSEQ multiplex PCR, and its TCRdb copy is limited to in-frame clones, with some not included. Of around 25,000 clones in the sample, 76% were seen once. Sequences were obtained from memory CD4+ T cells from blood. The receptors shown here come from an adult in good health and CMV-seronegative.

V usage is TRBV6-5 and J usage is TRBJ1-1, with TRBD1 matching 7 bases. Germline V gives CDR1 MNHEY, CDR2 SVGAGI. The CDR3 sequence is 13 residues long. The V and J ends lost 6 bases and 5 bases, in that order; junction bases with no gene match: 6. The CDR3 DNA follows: TGTGCCAGCAGGTATAACAGGGGTACTGAAGCTTTCTTT. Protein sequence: CASRYNRGTEAFF.

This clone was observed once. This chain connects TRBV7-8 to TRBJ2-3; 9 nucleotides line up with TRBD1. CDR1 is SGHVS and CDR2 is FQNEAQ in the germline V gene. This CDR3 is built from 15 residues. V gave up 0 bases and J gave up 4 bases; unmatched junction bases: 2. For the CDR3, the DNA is TGTGCCAGCAGCTTAGCAGGGACAGGGTCAGATACGCAGTATTTT. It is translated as CASSLAGTGSDTQYF.

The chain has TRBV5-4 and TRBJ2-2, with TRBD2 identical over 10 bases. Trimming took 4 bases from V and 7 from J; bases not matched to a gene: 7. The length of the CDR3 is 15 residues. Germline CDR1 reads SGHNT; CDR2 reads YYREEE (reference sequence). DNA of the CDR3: TGTGCCAGCAGCAACAGCGGGGGGGCCGGCGGGGAGCTGTTTTTT. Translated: CASSNSGGAGGELFF. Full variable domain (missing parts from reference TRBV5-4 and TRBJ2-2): ETGVTQSPTHLIKTRGQQVTLRCSSQSGHNTVSWYQQALGQGPQFIFQYYREEENGRGNFPPRFSGLQFPNYSSELNVNALELDDSALYLCASSNSGGAGGELFFGEGSRLTVL.